Each of the 18 T cell receptor beta chains below was sequenced from the same sample in a study of T-cell reconstitution after alpha-beta-depleted transplantation in children. The TCRbeta library incorporated unique molecular identifiers. Each CDR3 protein gets one entry after TCRdb re-called the PCR reads with MiXCR. The sample contains more than 550,000 distinct CDR3 sequences, roughly a tenth of which appear only once. Sequencing was performed on PBMCs from the stem cell graft donor, taken from the stem cell graft. These receptors originate from a human donor who donated a stem cell graft to a child with acute myeloid leukemia.

This clonotype has a handful of counts. V usage is TRBV9 and J usage is TRBJ2-7; 7 nucleotides match TRBD1. Losses at the gene ends were 2 bases for V and 2 bases for J; bases not matched to a gene: 7. The CDR3 has 15 amino acids. Germline-derived CDR1 and CDR2 are SGDLS and YYNGEE. CDR3 nucleotide sequence: TGTGCCAGCAGCGTCTGGGACAGCTACGCCTACGAGCAGTACTTC. Amino acid sequence: CASSVWDSYAYEQYF.

V and J are TRBV20-1 and TRBJ2-5; a possible D gene is TRBD1 (5 bases). V shed 2 bases and J shed 1 base, with 17 bases lying between them. This CDR3 region has 16 residues. The V gene's germline CDR1 is DFQATT and CDR2 SNEGSKA (reference sequence). CDR3: CSARPPVAGIQETQYF. In nucleotides, the CDR3 is TGCAGTGCTAGACCTCCCGTGGCAGGGATCCAAGAGACCCAGTACTTC.

This clonotype was seen at least ten times. This chain uses TRBV7-9 with TRBJ2-7; the D is unclear. The V end was cut by 1 base, the J end by 0 bases, with 10 bases between. CDR1 is SEHNR and CDR2 is FQNEAQ in the germline V gene (reference sequence). The CDR3 consists of 15 residues. Here the CDR3 reads CASSLEGPGSYEQYF. As DNA, the CDR3 is TGTGCCAGCAGCTTAGAAGGCCCGGGCTCCTACGAGCAGTACTTC.

This clonotype was detected many times. The chain uses TRBV14 and TRBJ2-5; D is tentatively TRBD1 or TRBD2 (5 bases each). Trimming stripped 4 bases from V and 5 bases from J, with 17 bases between. The length of the CDR3 is 15 residues. In germline, CDR1 is SGHDN, CDR2 FVKESK. This CDR3 is CASSPGTLYGETQYF. The CDR3 DNA is TGTGCCAGCAGCCCAGGGACGTTATATGGGGAGACCCAGTACTTC.

This clonotype was observed a few times. V is TRBV5-1 and J is TRBJ1-1; a possible D gene is TRBD1 (5 bases). Per germline, CDR1 SGHRS and CDR2 YFSETQ. The CDR3 length is 16 residues. The V end lost 4 bases, the J end lost 0 bases, and 16 bases lay between the germline ends. CDR3 sequence: CASSPRDVLMNTEAFF. DNA for the CDR3: TGCGCCAGCAGCCCTAGGGACGTACTGATGAACACTGAAGCTTTCTTT.

This clonotype was observed many times. The gene calls are TRBV7-3 and TRBJ2-3; 11 positions match TRBD1. After removal of 3 bases from V and 3 bases from J, the junction contained 2 bases not matched to a gene. Germline V gene data show CDR1 as SGHTA and CDR2 as FQGTGA. The CDR3 sequence is 15 residues long. The CDR3 coding sequence is TGTGCCAGCAGCTTCGGGACAGGGGGAACAGATACGCAGTATTTT. It specifies CASSFGTGGTDTQYF.

This sequence joins TRBV12-3 or TRBV12-4 and TRBJ1-5; D not certain. This CDR3 region has 13 residues. Trimming cost V 6 bases and J 5 bases, with 11 bases left between them. This CDR3 reads CASSLDQDQPQHF. The CDR3 nucleotides read TGTGCCAGCAGCCTAGACCAGGATCAGCCCCAGCATTTT.

The sample holds a few counts of this clonotype. The chain combines TRBV28 with TRBJ1-5; tentatively, D is TRBD1 (5 bases). The CDR3 has 13 amino acids. Germline V gene lookup returns CDR1 MDHEN and CDR2 SYDVKM. V was clipped by 6 bases and J by 7 bases, with 13 bases between them. CDR3: CASRGEGRQPQHF. The CDR3 DNA reads TGTGCCAGCAGGGGGGAGGGGAGACAGCCCCAGCATTTT.

The chain joins TRBV15 to TRBJ1-2; weak D call: TRBD1 (5 bases). There are 14 residues in the CDR3. Trimming removed 1 base at V and 5 bases at J, with 11 bases between. Germline CDR1 and CDR2: LNHNV and YYDKDF (reference sequence). The CDR3 loop reads CATSRVGTGYGYTF. CDR3 bases: TGTGCCACCAGCAGAGTCGGGACGGGGTATGGCTACACCTTC.

This clonotype was observed a handful of times. J is TRBJ2-1 and V is TRBV5-5; D gene unclear. The germline V gene has CDR1 SGHKS and CDR2 YYEKEE (reference sequence). The germline V and J ends were trimmed by 4 bases and 3 bases, with 11 bases remaining between them. This CDR3 spans 14 amino acids. The CDR3 DNA reads TGTGCCAGCAGCCCCGGGCCCAGCTACAATGAGCAGTTCTTC. Translated: CASSPGPSYNEQFF.

The gene calls are TRBV7-2 and TRBJ2-3; TRBD2 matches at 8 bases. This CDR3 has 15 residues. V shed 1 base and J 5 bases; nucleotides not matched to a gene: 5. In germline, CDR1 is SGHTA, CDR2 FQGNSA. The CDR3 DNA reads as TGTGCCAGCAGCTTAGTGGGGACTAGGGTAGATACGCAGTATTTT. It is translated as CASSLVGTRVDTQYF.

Worth noting for this clonotype: Being one base from a much bigger clone, this may be a read error. This likely comes from a read error, as the CDR3 has no conserved phenylalanine or tryptophan at its end. The chain carries TRBV10-3 and TRBJ2-3; TRBD2 matches 12 bases. CDR3 length equals 13 residues. After removal of 10 bases from V and 6 bases from J, the junction contained 5 bases not matched to a gene. The germline gives CDR1 ENHRY, CDR2 SYGVKD. The DNA for the CDR3 is TGTGCCACCAGACTAGCGGGAGTTGATACGCAGTATTAT. Encoded protein: CATRLAGVDTQYY.

Written as DNA, the CDR3 is TGTGCCATCACTAGCGGGATTCTTTGGACCGGGGAGCTGTTTTTT. This sequence encodes CAITSGILWTGELFF. The chain uses TRBV10-3 and TRBJ2-2; TRBD2 aligns across 9 bases. V trimming: 7 bases; J trimming: 5 bases; junction bases outside the gene matches: 8. Germline V lookup: CDR1 ENHRY, CDR2 SYGVKD. This CDR3 has 15 amino acids.

The CDR3 reads CAGDKTSGRNTGELFF. CDR3 sequence (DNA): TGTGCCGGGGATAAGACTAGCGGGAGGAATACCGGGGAGCTGTTTTTT. V and J are TRBV7-9 and TRBJ2-2, with 13 bases matching TRBD2. Germline-derived CDR1 and CDR2 are SEHNR and FQNEAQ (reference sequence). Germline trimming cut 11 bases from V and 5 bases from J; bases unmatched to any gene: 11. This CDR3 is 16 amino acids long.

In its sample, this clonotype was seen many times. This rearrangement joins TRBV24-1 to TRBJ1-1; 7 bases fit TRBD1. Germline assignment: CDR1 KGHDR and CDR2 SFDVKD. This CDR3 region has 14 residues. J lost 2 bases, V lost 5 bases, and 4 bases had no gene match. Written as DNA, the CDR3 is TGTGCCACCAGTGCACGGACAGGAAACACTGAAGCTTTCTTT. Residues: CATSARTGNTEAFF.

V gene TRBV12-3 or TRBV12-4 combines with J gene TRBJ1-5, with 7 bases identical to TRBD1. The V gene end was trimmed by 8 bases and the J gene end by 4 bases; junction bases not matched to a gene: 8. The CDR3 contains 14 residues. The CDR3: CASSPGGKNQPQHF. The CDR3 nucleotides read TGTGCCAGCTCCCCAGGGGGGAAGAATCAGCCCCAGCATTTT.

The chain carries TRBV18 and TRBJ2-4; D remains ambiguous. CDR3 length: 15 residues. V was shortened by 3 bases and J by 5 bases, with 14 bases between the two germline ends. From germline, CDR1 is KGHSH and CDR2 LQKENI. This CDR3 reads CASSPGKQTQNIQYF. The DNA of the CDR3 is TGTGCCAGCTCACCCGGAAAGCAAACTCAAAACATTCAGTACTTC.

This clonotype has only a few counts. J is TRBJ2-5 and V is TRBV3-1; maybe TRBD1 (6 bases). CDR3 length: 16 residues. Germline CDR1 LGHDT, CDR2 YNNKEL (reference sequence). V gave up 0 bases and J gave up 5 bases, with 16 bases separating them. CDR3 DNA: TGTGCCAGCAGCCAAGATCTCAGGACAGCTAGGGAGACCCAGTACTTC. This sequence encodes CASSQDLRTARETQYF.